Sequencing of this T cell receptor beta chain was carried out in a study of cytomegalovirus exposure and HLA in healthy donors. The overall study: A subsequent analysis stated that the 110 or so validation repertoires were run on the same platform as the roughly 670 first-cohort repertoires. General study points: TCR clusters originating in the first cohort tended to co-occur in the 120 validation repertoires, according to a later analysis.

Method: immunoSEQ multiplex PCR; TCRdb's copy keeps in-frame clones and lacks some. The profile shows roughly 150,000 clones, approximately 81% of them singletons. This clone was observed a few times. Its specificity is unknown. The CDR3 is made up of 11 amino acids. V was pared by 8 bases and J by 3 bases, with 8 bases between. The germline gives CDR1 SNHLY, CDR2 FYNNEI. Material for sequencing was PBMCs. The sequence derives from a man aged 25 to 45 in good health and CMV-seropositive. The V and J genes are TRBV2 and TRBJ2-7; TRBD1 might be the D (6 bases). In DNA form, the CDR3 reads TGTGCCAGCCAAGGGGGCTACGAGCAGTACTTC. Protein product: CASQGGYEQYF.